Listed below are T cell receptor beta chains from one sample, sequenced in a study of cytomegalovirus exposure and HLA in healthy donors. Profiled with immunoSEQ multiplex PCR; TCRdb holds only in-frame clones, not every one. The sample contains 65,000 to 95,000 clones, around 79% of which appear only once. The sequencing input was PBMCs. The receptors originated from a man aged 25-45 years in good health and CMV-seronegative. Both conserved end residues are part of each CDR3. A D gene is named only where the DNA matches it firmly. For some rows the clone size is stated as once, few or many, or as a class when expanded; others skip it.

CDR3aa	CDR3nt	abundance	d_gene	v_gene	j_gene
CSATRGISYNEQFF	TGCAGCGCGACGCGGGGGATTTCCTACAATGAGCAGTTCTTC	.	TRBD2	TRBV29-1	TRBJ2-1
CASSVTGVNEQFF	TGTGCCAGCAGCGTGACAGGGGTGAATGAGCAGTTCTTC	.	TRBD1	TRBV5-4	TRBJ2-1
CASSLDRLLFF	TGTGCCAGCTCCTTGGACAGATTGCTGTTTTTT	.	.	TRBV2	TRBJ1-4
CASSLVERYGQFF	TGTGCCAGCAGCTTAGTCGAGCGGTATGGGCAGTTCTTC	few	.	TRBV7-9	TRBJ2-1
CASSSQSGLNNSPLHF	TGTGCCAGCTCATCACAATCGGGACTGAACAATTCACCCCTCCACTTT	.	.	TRBV18	TRBJ1-6
CASSQEVGGPLGYGYTF	TGTGCCAGCAGCCAAGAAGTAGGGGGCCCGCTGGGATATGGCTACACCTTC	.	TRBD1	TRBV4-2	TRBJ1-2
CASSGQGILRNSPLHF	TGTGCCAGCAGTGGACAGGGCATTCTTCGTAATTCACCCCTCCACTTT	.	TRBD1	TRBV7-2	TRBJ1-6
CASSLSAGRGQETQYF	TGTGCCAGCAGCTTATCCGCCGGGAGGGGCCAAGAGACCCAGTACTTC	.	TRBD2	TRBV7-2	TRBJ2-5
CAWSAAGYEQYF	TGTGCCTGGAGCGCCGCGGGCTACGAGCAGTACTTC	.	.	TRBV30	TRBJ2-7
CASSPELAGGTDTQYF	TGTGCCAGCAGCCCCGAACTAGCGGGGGGCACAGATACGCAGTATTTT	.	TRBD2	TRBV7-6	TRBJ2-3
CASSPTLGRGETQYF	TGCGCCAGCAGCCCTACCCTGGGCAGGGGAGAGACCCAGTACTTC	once	.	TRBV5-1	TRBJ2-5
CATSRARQGTGSPLHF	TGTGCCACCAGCAGAGCAAGACAGGGGACGGGGTCACCCCTCCACTTT	once	TRBD1	TRBV15	TRBJ1-6
CASRASLGTGELFF	TGTGCCAGCAGGGCCTCTCTAGGCACCGGGGAGCTGTTTTTT	few	.	TRBV11-3	TRBJ2-2
CASSSQGAETQYF	TGCGCCAGCAGCTCACAGGGTGCAGAGACCCAGTACTTC	.	.	TRBV5-1	TRBJ2-5
CASSQIAGEMGEQYF	TGCGCCAGCAGCCAAATAGCGGGAGAAATGGGCGAGCAGTACTTC	.	TRBD2	TRBV4-1	TRBJ2-7
CASSVGVGDNYGYTF	TGTGCCAGCAGCGTAGGCGTAGGGGATAACTATGGCTACACCTTC	.	.	TRBV9	TRBJ1-2
CASSYRRDTEAFF	TGTGCCAGCAGTTATAGGAGGGACACTGAAGCTTTCTTT	.	.	TRBV2	TRBJ1-1
CASSSLNSGRDEQYF	TGTGCCAGCAGTTCGCTTAATAGCGGGAGAGACGAGCAGTACTTC	once	TRBD2	TRBV27	TRBJ2-7
CASSLGREGLYEQFF	TGTGCCAGCAGTTTAGGGCGGGAGGGCCTCTATGAGCAGTTCTTC	.	TRBD2	TRBV27	TRBJ2-1
CASSQLLASSTQYF	TGTGCCAGCAGCCAACTACTAGCCTCGTCGACCCAGTACTTC	few	.	TRBV14	TRBJ2-5
CASTLSTSGYNEQFF	TGCGCCAGCACCCTGTCGACTAGCGGGTACAATGAGCAGTTCTTC	many	TRBD2	TRBV4-1	TRBJ2-1
CASSFLQGPYEQYF	TGCGCCAGCAGCTTCCTACAGGGACCCTACGAGCAGTACTTC	.	.	TRBV5-1	TRBJ2-7
CASDFYGYTF	TGTGCCTCAGACTTCTATGGCTACACCTTC	.	.	TRBV30	TRBJ1-2
CASHAGGGGRPQHF	TGTGCCAGCCATGCCGGGGGGGGAGGCCGGCCCCAGCATTTT	.	.	TRBV27	TRBJ1-5
CASSSGGTSVMNTQYF	TGTGCCAGCAGCTCCGGCGGGACTAGCGTCATGAATACGCAGTATTTT	.	TRBD2	TRBV11-3	TRBJ2-3
CASSLVTGLNNEQFF	TGTGCCAGCAGCTTGGTTACAGGGCTGAACAATGAGCAGTTCTTC	.	.	TRBV7-9	TRBJ2-1
CASSPSELRAALVNYTF	TGTGCCAGCTCACCCTCGGAACTGCGGGCGGCCCTGGTGAATTACACCTTC	.	.	TRBV18	TRBJ1-2